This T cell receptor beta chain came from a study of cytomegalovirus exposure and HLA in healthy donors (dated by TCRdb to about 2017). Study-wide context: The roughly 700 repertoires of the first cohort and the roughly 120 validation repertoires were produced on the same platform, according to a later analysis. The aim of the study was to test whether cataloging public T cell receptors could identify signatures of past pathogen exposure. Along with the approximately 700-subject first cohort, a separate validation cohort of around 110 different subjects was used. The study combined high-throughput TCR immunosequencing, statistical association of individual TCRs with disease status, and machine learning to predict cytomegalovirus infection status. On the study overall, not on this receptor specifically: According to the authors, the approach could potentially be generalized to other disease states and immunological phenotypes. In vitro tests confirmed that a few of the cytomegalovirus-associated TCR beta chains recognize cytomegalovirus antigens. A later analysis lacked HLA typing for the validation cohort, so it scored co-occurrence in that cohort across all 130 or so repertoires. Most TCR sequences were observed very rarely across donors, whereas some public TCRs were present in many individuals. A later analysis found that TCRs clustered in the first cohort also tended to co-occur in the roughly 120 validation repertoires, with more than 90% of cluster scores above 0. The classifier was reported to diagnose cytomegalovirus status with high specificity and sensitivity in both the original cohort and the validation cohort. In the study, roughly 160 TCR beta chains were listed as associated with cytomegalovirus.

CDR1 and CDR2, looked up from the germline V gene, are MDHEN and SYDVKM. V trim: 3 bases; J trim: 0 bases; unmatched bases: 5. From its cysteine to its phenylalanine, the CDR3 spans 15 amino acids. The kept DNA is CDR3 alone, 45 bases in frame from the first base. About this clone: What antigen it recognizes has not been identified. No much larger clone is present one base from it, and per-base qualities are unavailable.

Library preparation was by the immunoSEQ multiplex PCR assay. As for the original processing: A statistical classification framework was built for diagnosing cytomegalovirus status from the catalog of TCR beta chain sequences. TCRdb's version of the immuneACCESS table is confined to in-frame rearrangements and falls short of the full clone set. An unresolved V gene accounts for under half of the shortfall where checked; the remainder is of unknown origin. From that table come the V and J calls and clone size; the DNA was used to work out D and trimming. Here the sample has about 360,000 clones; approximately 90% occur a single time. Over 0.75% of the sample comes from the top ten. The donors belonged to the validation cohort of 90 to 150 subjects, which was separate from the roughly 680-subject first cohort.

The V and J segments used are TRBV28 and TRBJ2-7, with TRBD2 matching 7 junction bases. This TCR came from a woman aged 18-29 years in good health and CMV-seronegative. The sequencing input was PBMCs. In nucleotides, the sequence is TGTGCCAGCAGTTTGTGGCGGGAGATCTCCTACGAGCAGTACTTC. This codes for CASSLWREISYEQYF.